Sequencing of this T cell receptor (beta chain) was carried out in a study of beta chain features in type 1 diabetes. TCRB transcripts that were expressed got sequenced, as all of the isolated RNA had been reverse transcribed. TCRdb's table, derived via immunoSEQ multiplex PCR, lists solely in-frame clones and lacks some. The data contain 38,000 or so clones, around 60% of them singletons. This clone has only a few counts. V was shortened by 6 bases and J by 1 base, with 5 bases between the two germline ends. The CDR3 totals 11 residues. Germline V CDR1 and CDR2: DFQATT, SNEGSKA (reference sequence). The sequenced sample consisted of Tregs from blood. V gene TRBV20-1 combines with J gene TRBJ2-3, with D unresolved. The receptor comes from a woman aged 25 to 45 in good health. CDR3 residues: CSARGTDTQYF. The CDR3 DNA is TGCAGTGCCCGGGGCACAGATACGCAGTATTTT.